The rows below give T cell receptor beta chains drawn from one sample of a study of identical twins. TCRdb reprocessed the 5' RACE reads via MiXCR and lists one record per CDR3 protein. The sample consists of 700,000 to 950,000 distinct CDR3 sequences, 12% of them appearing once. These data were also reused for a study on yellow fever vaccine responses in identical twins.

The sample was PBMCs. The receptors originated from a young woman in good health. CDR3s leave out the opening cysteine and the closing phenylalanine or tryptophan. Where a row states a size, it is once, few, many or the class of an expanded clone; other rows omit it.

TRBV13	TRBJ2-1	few	ASSIQRGEQF
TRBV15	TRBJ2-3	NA	ATSRDAASSLTTDTQY
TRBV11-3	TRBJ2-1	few	ASFSSGRPPYNEQF
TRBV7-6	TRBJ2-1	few	ASSLAGSLYKF
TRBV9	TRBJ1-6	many	ASSVDSRNSPLH
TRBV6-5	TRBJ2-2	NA	ASVQMVGVGTGELF
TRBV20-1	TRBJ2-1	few	SARAGLLYNEQF
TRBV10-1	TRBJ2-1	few	ASSELAGGPGGGNEQF
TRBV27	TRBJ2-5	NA	ASSSFRGIQETQY
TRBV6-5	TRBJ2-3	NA	ASSYFQAGFGGSDTQY